Listed here are 20 T cell receptor beta chains from one sample, sequenced in a study of shared clonotypes between healthy human individuals (dated by TCRdb to 2018 to 2021). Library prep was done by the immunoSEQ multiplex PCR assay. This immuneACCESS table, as held by TCRdb, lists in-frame sequences with V and J called but not all clones. Of the missing ones, under half trace to an unresolved V gene in checked studies; the others have no known cause. The sample has about 1 million clones on record, 60% to 80% of them singletons. The biggest ten clones account for about 1.5% of the sample. Sequenced input: memory CD4+ T cells sorted from blood. According to the study, the label for this sample's cell subset or site signals: CD45RA-negative fraction. The receptors shown here come from a man between 18 and 29 years old in good health.

The V gene is TRBV10-3, the J gene TRBJ2-1; D may be TRBD1 or TRBD2 (5 bases each). There are 14 residues in the CDR3. The V end was cut by 3 bases, the J end by 3 bases, with 9 bases between. Germline V gene data show CDR1 as ENHRY and CDR2 as SYGVKD. In nucleotides, the CDR3 is TGTGCCATCAGTGAAGGGACCTACTACAATGAGCAGTTCTTC. Amino acid sequence: CAISEGTYYNEQFF.

V usage is TRBV7-9 and J usage is TRBJ2-3; D is perhaps TRBD1 or TRBD2 (5 bases each). The germline CDR1 and CDR2 sequences are SEHNR and FQNEAQ (reference sequence). The length of the CDR3 is 17 residues. Deletions cut 2 bases from V and 2 bases from J, with 17 bases between. The CDR3 is CASSLTGTHPYTDTQYF. Written as DNA, the CDR3 is TGTGCCAGCAGCTTAACGGGGACGCATCCTTACACAGATACGCAGTATTTT.

This chain connects TRBV6-1 to TRBJ2-7, with 8 positions matching TRBD1. V trimming: 2 bases; J trimming: 5 bases; junction bases outside the gene matches: 8. This CDR3 is built from 15 residues. Germline assignment: CDR1 MNHNS and CDR2 SASEGT. CDR3 amino acids: CASSERWTGFDEQYF. CDR3 nucleotide sequence: TGTGCCAGCAGTGAAAGGTGGACAGGGTTCGACGAGCAGTACTTC.

Remarks on this clone: This specimen includes other DNA sequences encoding the same CDR3. This chain joins TRBV10-3 and TRBJ2-7, with TRBD2 matching over 13 bases. J was trimmed by 4 bases and V by 6 bases; bases with no gene match: 0. CDR3 size: 13 residues. CDR1 and CDR2 from the germline V gene are ENHRY and SYGVKD. The CDR3 bases are TGTGCCATCAGGACTAGCGGGGGGTACGAGCAGTACTTC. This translates into CAIRTSGGYEQYF.

V usage is TRBV4-1 and J usage is TRBJ1-6; tentative D call: TRBD1 (5 bases). Germline loops: CDR1 MGHRA, CDR2 YSYEKL. This CDR3 region has 15 residues. The V and J ends lost 2 bases and 9 bases respectively, with 14 bases between them. The CDR3 protein is CASSQIQGGSSPLHF. For the CDR3, the DNA is TGCGCCAGCAGCCAAATCCAGGGAGGAAGTTCACCCCTCCACTTT.

This clone was counted once. J is TRBJ1-6 and V is TRBV7-9; D is perhaps TRBD1 (6 bases). Trimming took off 4 bases at V and 9 bases at J, with 22 bases between the two ends. The CDR3 spans 17 residues. Germline V gene lookup returns CDR1 SEHNR and CDR2 FQNEAQ (reference sequence). CDR3 in amino acids: CASSWGAAGRGGSPLHF. CDR3 coding DNA: TGTGCCAGCAGCTGGGGGGCGGCTGGCAGGGGAGGTTCACCCCTCCACTTT.

The chain recombines TRBV5-1 with TRBJ1-1, with TRBD1 identical over 8 bases. V shed 2 bases, J shed 3 bases, and the junction held 3 bases outside the gene matches. CDR3 size: 14 residues. The germline CDR1 and CDR2 sequences are SGHRS and YFSETQ. The CDR3 sequence: CASSLAGGDTEAFF. Here the CDR3 DNA reads TGCGCCAGCAGCTTAGCAGGGGGCGACACTGAAGCTTTCTTT.

This chain joins TRBV10-3 and TRBJ1-1; 7 nucleotides align to TRBD1. The J segment lost 4 bases and the V segment lost 3 bases, leaving 5 bases of the junction unmatched. CDR1 is ENHRY and CDR2 is SYGVKD in the germline V gene. The CDR3 runs 14 residues. CDR3 protein: CAISEDRVGTEAFF. The CDR3 nucleotides read TGTGCCATCAGTGAAGACAGGGTGGGCACTGAAGCTTTCTTT.

This clone was counted once. V usage is TRBV25-1 and J usage is TRBJ1-2; the match to TRBD1 covers 7 bases. Germline V gene data show CDR1 as MGHDK and CDR2 as SYGVNS. The CDR3 is made up of 15 amino acids. Germline trimming cut 4 bases from V and 4 bases from J; bases unmatched to any gene: 9. The CDR3 spells CASSAPEQGIYGYTF. The CDR3 DNA follows: TGTGCCAGCAGTGCGCCCGAACAGGGGATCTATGGCTACACCTTC.

The V call is TRBV18, the J call TRBJ1-2; D gene uncertain. This CDR3 comprises 13 residues. Trimming shortened V by 5 bases and J by 6 bases, and 13 bases separated the two germline ends. Per the germline V gene, CDR1 is KGHSH and CDR2 is LQKENI. For the CDR3, the DNA is TGTGCCAGCTCAACACGTGTCCAGGATGGCTACACCTTC. This translates into CASSTRVQDGYTF.

This chain links TRBV5-4 with TRBJ2-3; D is unclear. Per the germline V gene, CDR1 is SGHNT and CDR2 is YYREEE (reference sequence). Between the trimmed V and J ends, which lost 7 bases and 1 base, there was a span of 7 bases. The CDR3 has 12 amino acids. Here the CDR3 reads CASGRGTDTQYF. Written as DNA, the CDR3 is TGTGCCAGCGGTCGAGGCACAGATACGCAGTATTTT.

This clone was seen many times. The CDR3 is CASGGWSTDTQYF. The CDR3 bases are TGTGCCAGCGGTGGGTGGAGCACAGATACGCAGTATTTT. The genes are TRBV9 and TRBJ2-3; D remains unclear. Trimming left V 7 bases short and J 0 bases short, with 9 bases between. Germline CDR1 and CDR2: SGDLS and YYNGEE. The CDR3 runs 13 residues.

The V call is TRBV2, the J call TRBJ2-2, with 10 bases that match TRBD2. Germline V gives CDR1 SNHLY, CDR2 FYNNEI. The V and J ends lost 5 bases and 3 bases, in that order; junction bases with no gene match: 3. This CDR3 is 15 amino acids long. The DNA for the CDR3 is TGTGCCAGCAGTAGCGGGAGGGCCTACACCGGGGAGCTGTTTTTT. Its translation is CASSSGRAYTGELFF.

For this clone: This sample also contains other DNA sequences that code for the same CDR3. V and J are TRBV4-3 and TRBJ1-2; D is unclear. The CDR3 length is 13 residues. Per germline, CDR1 LGHNA and CDR2 YSLEER. Trimming removed 0 bases at V and 4 bases at J, with 6 bases between. CDR3 region: CASSQEGRYGYTF. CDR3 in DNA: TGCGCCAGCAGCCAAGAAGGGCGCTATGGCTACACCTTC.

The chain couples TRBV2 to TRBJ2-6; 8 nucleotides agree with TRBD1. CDR1 is SNHLY and CDR2 is FYNNEI in the germline V gene. The CDR3 covers 16 residues. The ends lost 8 bases at V and 2 bases at J; junction bases unmatched: 8. Here the CDR3 DNA reads TGTGCCAGCGCTTTTCAGGGGGCCGCTGGGGCCAACGTCCTGACTTTC. Translating gives CASAFQGAAGANVLTF. The whole variable domain, remainder taken from reference TRBV2 and TRBJ2-6, is EPEVTQTPSHQVTQMGQEVILRCVPISNHLYFYWYRQILGQKVEFLVSFYNNEISEKSEIFDDQFSVERPDGSNFTLKIRSTKLEDSAMYFCASAFQGAAGANVLTFGAGSRLTVL.

This clone was counted between two and nine times. The V and J genes are TRBV29-1 and TRBJ1-2; D might be TRBD1 (5 bases). Per germline, CDR1 SQVTM and CDR2 ANQGSEA. This CDR3 is built from 12 residues. The V and J ends lost 6 bases and 7 bases respectively, with 15 bases between them. The CDR3: CSVVLDGGGYTF. The CDR3 DNA sequence: TGCAGCGTGGTCCTCGATGGGGGTGGCTACACCTTC. Drawing the rest from reference TRBV29-1 and TRBJ1-2, the complete variable domain is SAVISQKPSRDICQRGTSLTIQCQVDSQVTMMFWYRQQPGQSLTLIATANQGSEATYESGFVIDKFPISRPNLTFSTLTVSNMSPEDSSIYLCSVVLDGGGYTFGSGTRLTVV.

In the case of this clone: Being one base from a much bigger clone, this may be a read error. CDR3 in DNA: TGTGCCATCAATGGGAGTAGCGGGAGTGGTGAGCAGTACTTC. It translates to CAINGSSGSGEQYF. The V gene is TRBV10-3, the J gene TRBJ2-7, with 9 bases aligning to TRBD2. Germline values: CDR1 ENHRY, CDR2 SYGVKD. CDR3 length: 14 residues. V was pared by 7 bases and J by 7 bases, with 11 bases of the junction left unmatched.

This chain uses TRBV18 with TRBJ2-5; no clear D. This CDR3 contains 13 residues. The germline V gene encodes CDR1 KGHSH and CDR2 LQKENI. Trimming pared 6 bases from V and 5 bases from J, leaving 13 bases between. CDR3 in DNA: TGTGCCAGCTCGATGGGGTCCCGGGAGACCCAGTACTTC. This gives the protein CASSMGSRETQYF. Combining the CDR3 with reference TRBV18 and TRBJ2-5 gives the whole variable domain NAGVMQNPRHLVRRRGQEARLRCSPMKGHSHVYWYRQLPEEGLKFMVYLQKENIIDESGMPKERFSAEFPKEGPSILRIQQVVRGDSAAYFCASSMGSRETQYFGPGTRLLVL.

The V gene is TRBV10-2, the J gene TRBJ2-7, with a tentative D call TRBD2 (7 bases). CDR1 and CDR2 (germline): WSHSY, SAAADI. With 4 bases removed from V and 6 bases from J, the gap between germline ends came to 16 bases. The CDR3 is 14 residues long. For the CDR3, the DNA is TGCGCCAGCAGTGCCATAGGGGGGGTCCCCGAGCAGTACTTC. Translated, it gives CASSAIGGVPEQYF.

V usage is TRBV6-4 and J usage is TRBJ1-6; D unclear. The CDR3 contains 13 residues. CDR1 is MRHNA, CDR2 SNTAGT, per germline. V was clipped by 3 bases and J by 8 bases, with 8 bases between them. CDR3 protein: CASSEDKYSPLHF. CDR3 nucleotide sequence: TGTGCCAGCAGTGAAGATAAATATTCACCCCTCCACTTT.